The present TCR beta chain was sequenced within a study of blood T cell repertoires in COVID-19 (TCRdb year 2020). A note on the overall study: Samples from collaborators originated in the United States, Italy and Spain and spanned both the acute and convalescent phases of COVID-19. The prospective study material was composed of cDNA or gDNA derived from T cells, B-cell-depleted T cells, or PBMCs. Samples came from the ongoing ImmuneRACE study (first 160 participants) plus 1,254 subjects from 6 global collaborators. Where available, HLA class I and class II types were obtained from metadata supplied by the sample provider rather than from assay-based typing. The repertoires were made available in a free public database intended to serve as a resource for research on the immune response to SARS-CoV-2. Subjects who had been exposed to COVID-19, were actively infected with it, or had recovered from it provided the deeply sampled blood TCRbeta repertoires that made up the dataset. The sample metadata nearly always contained a de-identified subject ID, COVID-19 status, age in years and sex.

Enrolling through a virtual design, the prospective study's participants ranged in age from about 18 to 89 years and lived across roughly 24 United States geographic areas. In the prospective study, participants were assigned to cohorts based on the clinical history participants reported in a screening survey and a study questionnaire. Mobile phlebotomists in the prospective study collected whole blood, serum and a nasopharyngeal or oropharyngeal swab from every participant. Prospective study participants could optionally give additional blood draws and questionnaires over a 2-month period. Blood samples from the prospective study were shipped frozen or at room temperature prior to DNA extraction. What the study reported, not specific to this receptor: Clinical and demographic metadata were provided uncurated, with the amount varying by source and participant.

Regarding this clone: Its antigen is still unknown. Per-base quality was not reported, and no clone a single base away is much larger than it.

Including cysteine and phenylalanine, the CDR3 has 14 amino acids. Solely the CDR3 DNA is kept, with 42 bases framed from the first base. The V end loses 3 bases and the J end loses 4 bases, and a stretch of 13 bases separates them. From a lookup of the germline V gene, CDR1 and CDR2 are SGDLS and YYNGEE. TCRbeta CDR3 regions were amplified from genomic DNA using the immunoSEQ Assay, a bias-controlled multiplex PCR. Per the source publication's procedure: Within the assay, amplification of reference gene primers was used to estimate how many nucleated cells each sample contained. To quantify the absolute abundance of each unique TCRbeta CDR3 rearrangement, sequence reads were collapsed and filtered. For each sample, productive Simpson clonality was calculated by taking the square root of Simpson's diversity index across productive rearrangements. Held by TCRdb, this immuneACCESS table contains in-frame sequences only and omits some clones. Under half of the omission traces to an unresolved V gene where checked; the cause of the rest is unknown. V and J calls and clone size are given by that table; D and trimming were obtained from the DNA. Counted in this sample were a few hundred thousand clones; 90% of them appeared once. Jointly, the top ten make up 3.5% to 4.5% of the sample.

The V and J genes are TRBV9 and TRBJ1-2; the D gene is perhaps TRBD1, from 6 matching bases. The sequence came from a woman under 30 with acute COVID-19. The material sequenced was PBMCs or T cells enriched from blood (not recorded which). CDR3 protein: CASSAITGPYGYTF. Read as DNA, the sequence is TGTGCCAGCAGCGCCATAACAGGGCCCTATGGCTACACCTTC.